Sequencing of this TCR beta chain was carried out in a study of cytomegalovirus exposure and HLA in healthy donors. The wider study: There were around 390 genotyped donors. Of these, 75% to 85% fell in the genetic ancestry cluster associated with self-reported Caucasian donors. Study-level findings and limits: One cluster of highly shared sequence variants probably arose as a sequencing artifact. In a later analysis, parvovirus B19, influenza, CMV and Epstein-Barr virus appeared linked to several top co-occurrence clusters.

Germline V gives CDR1 SEHNR, CDR2 FQNEAQ (reference sequence). The CDR3 length is 19 residues. V shed 0 bases and J shed 0 bases, with 18 bases lying between them. This clone was recorded only once. Antigen specificity is unknown. Amplification used 60 Vbeta primers and 13 Jbeta primers. The table came from immunoSEQ multiplex PCR; TCRdb's copy has only in-frame clones and leaves some out. Of hundreds of thousands of clones listed, around nine tenths are singletons. The TCR was taken from a woman in her late teens or twenties in good health and CMV-seronegative. The sequencing sample was made of PBMCs. The chain links TRBV7-9 to TRBJ1-3, with D unclear. DNA of the CDR3: TGTGCCAGCAGCTTAGCCCAGGATTTCCTTTTGGACTCTGGAAACACCATATATTTT. Residues: CASSLAQDFLLDSGNTIYF.